Below, 7 T cell receptor beta chains from the same sample are listed, as sequenced in a study of regulatory T cells in long-lasting Graves disease. This sample's time point: persistent/refractory GD, antithyroid drugs over 5 years with positive TRAb. Researchers made the TCR library from RNA that was extracted from PBMCs. Through Arm-PCR of CDR3 regions and iRepertoire HTBI primers, TCR beta libraries were built. TCRdb redid the calling of the multiplex PCR reads with MiXCR, one entry per CDR3 protein. The profile shows hundreds of thousands of distinct CDR3 sequences, approximately 22% of them singletons. Here the sequenced sample was peripheral blood mononuclear cells (PBMCs), taken when the disease was refractory, from a patient treated with antithyroid drugs. These receptors came from a female donor with Graves disease.

The chain employs TRBV7-2 and TRBJ2-7, with 7 bases identical to TRBD2. The CDR3 has 17 residues. Trimming took 3 bases from V and 0 from J; bases not matched to a gene: 11. Germline V lookup: CDR1 SGHTA, CDR2 FQGNSA. The CDR3 reads CASSFRLAAGSSYEQYF. CDR3 nucleotide sequence: TGTGCCAGCAGCTTCCGGCTAGCGGCGGGGAGCTCCTACGAGCAGTACTTC.

The V gene is TRBV11-1, the J gene TRBJ1-2, with 7 bases fitting TRBD1. The germline CDR1 and CDR2 sequences are SGHAT and FQDESV (reference sequence). The J segment lost 0 bases and the V segment lost 5 bases, leaving 6 bases of the junction unmatched. The CDR3 length is 15 residues. The CDR3 region is CASSDYRGTNYGYTF. The DNA for the CDR3 is TGTGCCAGCAGCGACTACAGGGGCACTAACTATGGCTACACCTTC.

Ten or more counts support this clonotype. This rearrangement joins TRBV28 to TRBJ1-5; TRBD1 agrees at 10 bases. Germline lookup yields CDR1 MDHEN and CDR2 SYDVKM. CDR3 length: 14 residues. V gave up 6 bases and J gave up 4 bases; unmatched junction bases: 3. DNA of the CDR3: TGTGCCAGCAGGGGACAGGGGATAAATCAGCCCCAGCATTTT. Translated, it gives CASRGQGINQPQHF.

As regards this clonotype: Compared with germline, one end of the junction differs, possibly owing to a read error. The chain links TRBV12-3 or TRBV12-4 to TRBJ2-7; 7 bases fit TRBD2. This CDR3 is 15 amino acids long. CDR3 bases: TGTGCCAGCAGTTTCCTAGCGGAGACTCTTGAGGAGCAGCACTTC. This translates into CASSFLAETLEEQHF.

This clonotype has more than one count but fewer than ten. The V call is TRBV5-5, the J call TRBJ1-4, with D unclear. Germline V gene data show CDR1 as SGHKS and CDR2 as YYEKEE (reference sequence). The V end lost 4 bases, the J end lost 1 base, and 8 bases lay between the germline ends. The CDR3 has 14 residues. CDR3 nucleotides: TGTGCCAGCAGCGACATCCGAACTAATGAAAAACTGTTTTTT. Amino acids: CASSDIRTNEKLFF.

In this sample, this clonotype turned up a few times. V and J are TRBV6-2 or TRBV6-3 and TRBJ2-3, with D hard to call. The germline V and J ends were trimmed by 1 base and 7 bases, with 15 bases remaining between them. Germline V gene lookup returns CDR1 MNHEY and CDR2 SVGEGT. The CDR3 runs 15 residues. In DNA form, the CDR3 reads TGTGCCAGCAGTTACTATTCGCCCCGCGGCAATACGCAGTATTTT. This sequence encodes CASSYYSPRGNTQYF.

This clonotype was recorded a few times. The gene calls are TRBV28 and TRBJ2-5, with 7 positions matching TRBD1. The end of the DNA aligns better with TRBJ2-1, so the J call may be wrong. CDR1 MDHEN and CDR2 SYDVKM come from the germline V gene. CDR3 length: 14 residues. CDR3 nucleotides: TGTGCCAGCACTAGAGGAGACAGGGTCAATGAGCAGTTCTTC. It yields the protein CASTRGDRVNEQFF.